These 20 T cell receptor beta chains share one sample of origin, sequenced in a study of neurological immune-mediated disorders. The time point here: longitudinal time-point 2. Via MiXCR, TCRdb re-called the 5' RACE reads, giving one row per CDR3 protein. The profile shows some 60,000 distinct CDR3 sequences, 8.5% to 10% of them singletons. Sequencing was performed on PBMCs. The origin of the receptors is a man younger than 45 in good health.

This clonotype was detected many times. The CDR3 nucleotides read TGTGCCACCAGCAAACCACCAAGCACCGGGGAGCTGTTTTTT. Translation: CATSKPPSTGELFF. The V and J genes are TRBV15 and TRBJ2-2; D is uncertain. V dropped 4 bases and J dropped 4 bases, with 10 bases sitting between them. The CDR3 has 14 residues. The germline V gene encodes CDR1 LNHNV and CDR2 YYDKDF (reference sequence).

In regard to this clonotype: Germline is not matched at one junction end, which may reflect a read error. The chain has TRBV9 and TRBJ2-1; D uncertain. CDR3 length equals 16 residues. Germline V gives CDR1 SGDLS, CDR2 YYNGEE. CDR3 in DNA: TGTGCCAGAAGCGCCCCCGAGACCTCGGGTAACAATGAGCAGTTCTTC. Translating gives CARSAPETSGNNEQFF. Together with reference TRBV9 and TRBJ2-1, the CDR3 gives the full variable domain: DSGVTQTPKHLITATGQRVTLRCSPRSGDLSVYWYQQSLDQGLQFLIQYYNGEERAKGNILERFSAQQFPDLHSELNLSSLELGDSALYFCARSAPETSGNNEQFFGPGTRLTVL.

This clonotype was observed at least ten times. The chain has TRBV5-5 and TRBJ2-1, with D tentatively TRBD1 (6 bases). CDR1 SGHKS and CDR2 YYEKEE come from the germline V gene (reference sequence). V was clipped by 8 bases and J by 10 bases, with 19 bases between them. The CDR3 is made up of 13 amino acids. CDR3 nucleotides: TGTGCCAGAACGACAGGTACCTCTTTAGAGCAGTTCTTC. Protein sequence: CARTTGTSLEQFF.

Note on this clonotype: A junction end diverges from the germline sequence, so it may reflect a read error. V and J are TRBV25-1 and TRBJ2-5, with D maybe TRBD1 (6 bases). Germline CDR1 is MGHDK and CDR2 is SYGVNS. CDR3 size: 12 residues. CDR3 in amino acids: CSSRGQKETQYF. CDR3 bases: TGTTCCAGCCGTGGACAGAAAGAGACCCAGTACTTC.

V is TRBV28 and J is TRBJ2-3, with TRBD2 matching 13 bases. V was clipped by 5 bases and J by 8 bases; unmatched bases: 7. The CDR3 runs to 15 residues. Germline V gene sequence: CDR1 MDHEN, CDR2 SYDVKM. The CDR3 DNA sequence: TGTGCCAGCAGTCCCGGACTAGCGGGAGCAGTTACGCAGTATTTT. Encoded protein: CASSPGLAGAVTQYF.

This clonotype was detected ten times or more. The gene calls are TRBV20-1 and TRBJ2-7; D is unclear. Per the germline V gene, CDR1 is DFQATT and CDR2 is SNEGSKA (reference sequence). The CDR3 sequence is 13 residues long. Trimming removed 1 base at V and 0 bases at J, with 7 bases between. CDR3 sequence reads: CSARGGSSYEQYF. The CDR3 DNA follows: TGCAGTGCTAGAGGGGGTAGCTCCTACGAGCAGTACTTC.

This rearrangement joins TRBV6-6 to TRBJ2-2; a weak D match, TRBD1 (6 bases). V lost 9 bases to trimming and J lost 5 bases, with 10 bases between them. Germline assignment: CDR1 MNHNY and CDR2 SVGAGI (reference sequence). This CDR3 has 12 amino acids. This chain's CDR3 is CASWQGTGELFF. As DNA, the CDR3 is TGTGCCAGTTGGCAGGGGACCGGGGAGCTGTTTTTT.

This clonotype was counted many times. The chain is built from TRBV5-1 and TRBJ2-4; 13 bases fit TRBD2. In germline, CDR1 is SGHRS, CDR2 YFSETQ. The CDR3 has 17 residues. The J segment lost 3 bases and the V segment lost 2 bases, leaving 5 bases of the junction unmatched. The DNA of the CDR3 is TGCGCCAGCAGCTTAGGACTAGCGGGAGCGGACAAAAACATTCAGTACTTC. It is translated as CASSLGLAGADKNIQYF.

This clonotype was seen repeatedly, ten times or more. This sequence joins TRBV6-2 or TRBV6-3 and TRBJ1-5; D remains unclear. Germline V gives CDR1 MNHEY, CDR2 SVGEGT. The CDR3 loop spans 15 amino acids. The ends were cut back, 7 bases at V and 9 bases at J, with 22 bases in the middle. The CDR3 loop reads CASTKTMDSSRPQHF. CDR3 sequence (DNA): TGTGCCAGCACCAAAACCATGGACTCCTCTCGGCCCCAGCATTTT.

This clonotype was observed at least ten times. This rearrangement joins TRBV29-1 to TRBJ2-1; D perhaps matches TRBD1 (7 bases). Between the trimmed V and J ends, which lost 6 bases and 0 bases, there was a span of 12 bases. The CDR3 runs 14 residues. The germline V gene has CDR1 SQVTM and CDR2 ANQGSEA. Written as DNA, the CDR3 is TGCAGCGTCCGACAGGGACTCTCCTACAATGAGCAGTTCTTC. This encodes CSVRQGLSYNEQFF.

DNA for the CDR3: TGTGCCAGCAGAGAGGGGACTAGCTCGATCGGGGAGCTGTTTTTT. Translated: CASREGTSSIGELFF. The chain links TRBV28 to TRBJ2-2; TRBD2 matches at 9 bases. CDR3 length: 15 residues. The germline gives CDR1 MDHEN, CDR2 SYDVKM. J gave up 7 bases and V 6 bases, and 9 bases lay outside the gene matches. Using reference TRBV28 and TRBJ2-2 for the parts outside the CDR3, the full variable domain is DVKVTQSSRYLVKRTGEKVFLECVQDMDHENMFWYRQDPGLGLRLIYFSYDVKMKEKGDIPEGYSVSREKKERFSLILESASTNQTSMYLCASREGTSSIGELFFGEGSRLTVL.

Ten or more counts support this clonotype. The chain uses TRBV28 and TRBJ2-7; 8 bases agree with TRBD2. This CDR3 spans 16 amino acids. Trimming at V came to 7 bases and at J to 3 bases, leaving 14 bases not matched to a gene. In germline, CDR1 is MDHEN, CDR2 SYDVKM. The CDR3 sequence: CASKSPGGGSYYEQYF. DNA for the CDR3: TGTGCCAGCAAATCTCCGGGGGGGGGCAGCTACTACGAGCAGTACTTC.

Many counts were recorded for this clonotype. The chain combines TRBV6-5 with TRBJ2-2; either TRBD1 or TRBD2 may supply D (6 bases each). The germline V gene encodes CDR1 MNHEY and CDR2 SVGAGI. Between the trimmed V and J ends, which lost 3 bases and 7 bases, there was a span of 18 bases. The CDR3 length is 16 residues. CDR3 DNA sequence: TGTGCCAGCAGTTATTCCCGAGGGGGGCCGATCGGGGAGCTGTTTTTT. Encoded protein: CASSYSRGGPIGELFF.

There are many counts of this clonotype. The chain couples TRBV7-3 to TRBJ2-5; D is possibly TRBD2 (6 bases). Germline V gives CDR1 SGHTA, CDR2 FQGTGA. The V end was cut by 1 base, the J end by 5 bases, with 11 bases between. There are 14 residues in the CDR3. The chain's CDR3 is CASSLKSGDETQYF. The DNA for the CDR3 is TGTGCCAGCAGCTTAAAGTCGGGGGACGAGACCCAGTACTTC.

The genes are TRBV4-1 and TRBJ2-7, with D perhaps TRBD2 (5 bases). V lost 1 base, J lost 3 bases, and 13 bases lay in between. This CDR3 has 15 amino acids. The germline V gene encodes CDR1 MGHRA and CDR2 YSYEKL. The DNA of the CDR3 is TGCGCCAGCAGCCAAGGGATAGCGTCTCTCTACGAGCAGTACTTC. It translates to CASSQGIASLYEQYF.

This clonotype has more than one count but fewer than ten. The chain combines TRBV27 with TRBJ2-3, with 14 bases matching TRBD2. The CDR3 totals 17 residues. The V segment lost 4 bases and the J segment 4 bases; nucleotides outside the gene matches: 7. Germline-derived CDR1 and CDR2 are MNHEY and SMNVEV (reference sequence). In DNA form, the CDR3 reads TGTGCCAGCAGTTCCGCAGGACTAGCGGGAGGCGCAGATACGCAGTATTTT. This codes for CASSSAGLAGGADTQYF.

J is TRBJ2-1 and V is TRBV18; TRBD2 matches 10 bases. The J segment lost 8 bases and the V segment lost 3 bases, leaving 4 bases of the junction unmatched. Germline loops: CDR1 KGHSH, CDR2 LQKENI. The CDR3 consists of 14 residues. CDR3 loop: CASSPASGRYEQFF. The DNA of the CDR3 is TGTGCCAGCTCACCGGCTAGCGGGAGATATGAGCAGTTCTTC.

This clonotype was observed many times. CDR3 loop: CSARLWETEETQYF. In DNA form, the CDR3 reads TGCAGTGCTAGGTTGTGGGAGACAGAAGAGACCCAGTACTTC. The chain couples TRBV20-1 to TRBJ2-5; tentatively, D is TRBD1 or TRBD2 (5 bases each). Trimming took off 3 bases at V and 3 bases at J, with 14 bases between the two ends. The length of the CDR3 is 14 residues. CDR1 and CDR2 (germline): DFQATT, SNEGSKA (reference sequence).

This clonotype was counted at least ten times. The chain is built from TRBV29-1 and TRBJ2-1; 11 nucleotides agree with TRBD1. The CDR3 is 15 amino acids. Germline V gene data show CDR1 as SQVTM and CDR2 as ANQGSEA. J was trimmed by 8 bases and V by 7 bases; bases with no gene match: 13. The CDR3 here is CSAPHPRTGGDEQFF. In DNA form, the CDR3 reads TGCAGCGCCCCCCACCCCAGGACAGGGGGCGATGAGCAGTTCTTC.

Many counts were recorded for this clonotype. The chain is built from TRBV10-1 and TRBJ2-6; 7 bases agree with TRBD2. The V gene end was trimmed by 9 bases and the J gene end by 0 bases; junction bases not matched to a gene: 8. From germline, CDR1 is WNHNN and CDR2 SYGVQD (reference sequence). The CDR3 covers 16 residues. In DNA form, the CDR3 reads TGCGCCAGGAGCGGGACTGAAATCTCTGGGGCCAACGTCCTGACTTTC. This sequence encodes CARSGTEISGANVLTF.